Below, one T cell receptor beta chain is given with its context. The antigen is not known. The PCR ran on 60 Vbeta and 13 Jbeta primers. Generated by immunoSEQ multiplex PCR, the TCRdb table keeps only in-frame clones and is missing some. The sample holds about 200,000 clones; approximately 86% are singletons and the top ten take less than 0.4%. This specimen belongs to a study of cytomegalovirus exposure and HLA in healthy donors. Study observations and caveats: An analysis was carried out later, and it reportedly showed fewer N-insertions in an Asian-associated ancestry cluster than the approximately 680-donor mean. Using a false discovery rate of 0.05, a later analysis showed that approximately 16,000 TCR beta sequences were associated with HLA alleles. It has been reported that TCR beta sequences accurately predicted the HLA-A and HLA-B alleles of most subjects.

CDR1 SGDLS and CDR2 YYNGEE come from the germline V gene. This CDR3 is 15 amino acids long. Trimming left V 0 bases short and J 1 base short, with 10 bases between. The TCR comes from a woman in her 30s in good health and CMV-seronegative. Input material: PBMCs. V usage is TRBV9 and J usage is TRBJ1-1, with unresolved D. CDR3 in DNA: TGTGCCAGCAGCGTAGCTCAAGGAGAGAACACTGAAGCTTTCTTT. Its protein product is CASSVAQGENTEAFF.